This is a list of T cell receptor beta chains from one sample in a study of Graves' ophthalmopathy and Graves' hyperthyroidism. MiXCR, run by TCRdb on the multiplex PCR reads, gives a single entry per CDR3 protein. This table holds roughly 230,000 distinct CDR3 sequences, 20% to 25% found once. Material: peripheral blood. The receptor set was obtained from a woman aged 45-65 years with Graves' ophthalmopathy. Both conserved end residues are part of each CDR3. The order of the fields is CDR3 DNA, CDR3 protein, J gene, clone size, V gene, D gene. A D gene is named only where the DNA matches it firmly. The size entry is marked missing in some rows and otherwise reads once, few, many or a size class.

DNA: TGTGCCAGCAGCCCCCAACCCTCCAGGGGCTACGAGCAGTACTTC; CDR3: CASSPQPSRGYEQYF; J: TRBJ2-7; size: .; V: TRBV6-1; D: .
DNA: TGTGCCACCAGCAGATCCACGGCAGATACGCAGTATTTT; CDR3: CATSRSTADTQYF; J: TRBJ2-3; size: many; V: TRBV15; D: .
DNA: TGTGCCAGCAGCGTAGGGATGGAATCTCAGCAGTTCTTC; CDR3: CASSVGMESQQFF; J: TRBJ2-1; size: many; V: TRBV9; D: .
DNA: TGTGCCAGCGCGGACAGCTCTGCCGAGCAGTACTTC; CDR3: CASADSSAEQYF; J: TRBJ2-7; size: many; V: TRBV6-1; D: .
DNA: TGCGCCAGCAGCGTAGGGTTGGCAAACGAGCAGTACTTC; CDR3: CASSVGLANEQYF; J: TRBJ2-7; size: many; V: TRBV5-1; D: .
DNA: TGTGCCAGCAGTTTAGGGGGGACAGGAGGCTCGCCGCCATATGGCTACACCTTC; CDR3: CASSLGGTGGSPPYGYTF; J: TRBJ1-2; size: many; V: TRBV28; D: TRBD1
DNA: TGCAGCGTTGAATTATCCGGCCTTGGCTACACCTTC; CDR3: CSVELSGLGYTF; J: TRBJ1-2; size: many; V: TRBV29-1; D: .
DNA: TGCAGTGCTAGAGATTTTGGGGACGGAGACTACACCTTC; CDR3: CSARDFGDGDYTF; J: TRBJ1-2; size: many; V: TRBV20-1; D: .
DNA: TGTGCCAGCAGTCACCCTTCCAGAGCTGAAGCTTTCTTT; CDR3: CASSHPSRAEAFF; J: TRBJ1-1; size: .; V: TRBV28; D: .
DNA: TGTGCCAGCAGTCTATCAGGGCTCTCGGGCTACACCTTC; CDR3: CASSLSGLSGYTF; J: TRBJ1-2; size: .; V: TRBV27; D: .
DNA: TGTGCCAGCAGCCCGACCACAGATACGCAGTATTTT; CDR3: CASSPTTDTQYF; J: TRBJ2-3; size: many; V: TRBV7-2; D: .
DNA: TGTGCCAGCAGTTCGTCCGGGGCCAACGTCCTGAATTTC; CDR3: CASSSSGANVLNF; J: TRBJ2-6; size: .; V: TRBV6-5; D: .
DNA: TGTGCCAGCAGCTTAGGGGGAAAAAGCTCCTACGAGCAGTACTTC; CDR3: CASSLGGKSSYEQYF; J: TRBJ2-7; size: .; V: TRBV11-2; D: .
DNA: TGTGCCAGTAGTACCCGGACTAGCCTACGACTCCACTTT; CDR3: CASSTRTSLRLHF; J: TRBJ1-6; size: many; V: TRBV19; D: .
DNA: TGTGCCAGCAGGGGACCGGGACTAGCGTACGAGCAGTACTTC; CDR3: CASRGPGLAYEQYF; J: TRBJ2-7; size: many; V: TRBV6-2/TRBV6-3; D: TRBD2
DNA: TGTGCCATCAGTGGGGCAGGTATTGAGACCCAGTACTTC; CDR3: CAISGAGIETQYF; J: TRBJ2-5; size: many; V: TRBV10-3; D: .
DNA: TGTGCCAGCAGTCCTCCCCCTTACAGGGGCCTGAACACTGAAGCTTTCTTT; CDR3: CASSPPPYRGLNTEAFF; J: TRBJ1-1; size: .; V: TRBV12-3/TRBV12-4; D: TRBD1
DNA: TGTGCCAGCAGTTTACTCCCCGGGGCCGAGTCACCCCTCCACTTT; CDR3: CASSLLPGAESPLHF; J: TRBJ1-6; size: .; V: TRBV28; D: .
DNA: TGTGCCAGCAGCCCCGTCGAGACCCAGTACTTC; CDR3: CASSPVETQYF; J: TRBJ2-5; size: .; V: TRBV2; D: .
DNA: TGTGCCTGGAGTGTAGCGGGCGGGGGGACCCAGTACTTC; CDR3: CAWSVAGGGTQYF; J: TRBJ2-5; size: many; V: TRBV30; D: TRBD2
DNA: TGCAGCGCAGGAGAGGGGGAAACCCAGTACTTC; CDR3: CSAGEGETQYF; J: TRBJ2-5; size: many; V: TRBV29-1; D: .
DNA: TGCAGTGCTAGAGATCTATGGACAGATGAGACCTCTGGGGCCAACGTCCTGACTTTC; CDR3: CSARDLWTDETSGANVLTF; J: TRBJ2-6; size: many; V: TRBV20-1; D: .
DNA: TGTGCCAGCAGTTTCCCTGGAGGGAACACTGAAGCTTTCTTT; CDR3: CASSFPGGNTEAFF; J: TRBJ1-1; size: many; V: TRBV12-3/TRBV12-4; D: .
DNA: TGTGCCTCCAATCCGGGAGGGCGGGTCTACGAGCAGTACTTC; CDR3: CASNPGGRVYEQYF; J: TRBJ2-7; size: .; V: TRBV6-2/TRBV6-3; D: TRBD2
DNA: TGCAGTGCTAGAGTTCGGAACCGTGACTACGAGCAGTACTTC; CDR3: CSARVRNRDYEQYF; J: TRBJ2-7; size: many; V: TRBV20-1; D: .
DNA: TGTGCCAGCAGTTCCCCCCCCGGCTACACCTTC; CDR3: CASSSPPGYTF; J: TRBJ1-2; size: many; V: TRBV6-2/TRBV6-3; D: .
DNA: TGTGCCAGCAGTTTTGGGGGGGACTATTCCCAGCATTTT; CDR3: CASSFGGDYSQHF; J: TRBJ1-5; size: many; V: TRBV27; D: .